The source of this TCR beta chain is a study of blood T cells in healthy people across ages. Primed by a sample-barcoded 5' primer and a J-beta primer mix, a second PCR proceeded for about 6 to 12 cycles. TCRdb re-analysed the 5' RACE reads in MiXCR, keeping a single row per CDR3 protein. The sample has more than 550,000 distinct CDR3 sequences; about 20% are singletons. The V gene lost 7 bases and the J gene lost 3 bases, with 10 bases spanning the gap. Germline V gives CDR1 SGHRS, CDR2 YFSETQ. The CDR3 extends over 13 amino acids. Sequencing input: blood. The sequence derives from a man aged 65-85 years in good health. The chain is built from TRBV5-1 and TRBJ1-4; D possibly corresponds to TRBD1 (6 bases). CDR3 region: CASGGGPNEKLFF. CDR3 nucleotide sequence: TGCGCCAGCGGAGGGGGACCTAATGAAAAACTGTTTTTT.